The 5 T cell receptor beta chains below all came from one sample that was sequenced in a study of blood T cell repertoires in COVID-19. Clones were sequenced by immunoSEQ multiplex PCR, and TCRdb holds only the in-frame ones, with some missing. The sample consists of 200,000 to 300,000 clones, around 89% of them appearing once. The sample comprised PBMCs or T cells enriched from blood (not recorded which). These receptors originate from a man aged 35 to 55 who had recovered from COVID-19.

In DNA, the CDR3 is TGTGCCAGCAGCCGCCGGAGGGGGCCGAGCACAGATACGCAGTATTTT. It translates to CASSRRRGPSTDTQYF. The V call is TRBV11-3, the J call TRBJ2-3, with D maybe TRBD1 (7 bases). The CDR3 contains 16 residues. Germline values: CDR1 SGHNT, CDR2 YENEEA. V was cut by 5 bases and J by 0 bases, with 15 bases left in between. Drawing the rest from reference TRBV11-3 and TRBJ2-3, the complete variable domain is EAGVVQSPRYKIIEKKQPVAFWCNPISGHNTLYWYLQNLGQGPELLIRYENEEAVDDSQLPKDRFSAERLKGVDSTLKIQPAELGDSAVYLCASSRRRGPSTDTQYFGPGTRLTVL.

The CDR3 region has the DNA TGTGCCACCAGTGATTCAACGGAGGTTTCAGATACGCAGTATTTT. It codes for CATSDSTEVSDTQYF. The V and J genes are TRBV24-1 and TRBJ2-3, with D maybe TRBD2 (5 bases). Deletions cut 2 bases from V and 4 bases from J, with 12 bases between. The CDR3 loop spans 15 amino acids. CDR1 and CDR2 from the germline V gene are KGHDR and SFDVKD.

This clone turned up a few times. The rearrangement joins TRBV28 to TRBJ2-7, with 8 bases identical to TRBD1. V was clipped by 7 bases and J by 0 bases; unmatched bases: 2. This CDR3 contains 13 residues. The germline V gene encodes CDR1 MDHEN and CDR2 SYDVKM. Here the CDR3 DNA reads TGTGCCAGCACTGGACAGGGCTCCTACGAGCAGTACTTC. Its protein is CASTGQGSYEQYF.

The gene calls are TRBV2 and TRBJ1-3; D unclear. Germline CDR1 reads SNHLY; CDR2 reads FYNNEI. Trimming took 7 bases from V and 2 from J, leaving 24 bases between them. The CDR3 runs 18 residues. Here the CDR3 DNA reads TGTGCCAGCAATATAGGGTTCACGGGAGTTGAGGCTGGAAACACCATATATTTT. This codes for CASNIGFTGVEAGNTIYF.

The V gene is TRBV5-6, the J gene TRBJ1-1, with D possibly TRBD1 on 6 matching bases. Germline V gene sequence: CDR1 SGHDT, CDR2 YYEEEE. The ends were cut back, 4 bases at V and 3 bases at J, with 19 bases in the middle. The CDR3 sequence is 16 residues long. Here the CDR3 reads CASSLVDSEFYTEAFF. In DNA form, the CDR3 reads TGTGCCAGCAGCCTAGTGGACAGTGAGTTCTACACTGAAGCTTTCTTT.